These 18 T cell receptor beta chains came from one sample sequenced in a study of T cell responses to AZD1222 COVID-19 vaccine. Sequenced by immunoSEQ multiplex PCR; TCRdb stores in-frame clones only, minus some. The data contain 95,000 to 130,000 clones, around 88% of them singletons. Material: peripheral blood, obtained on day 0 of AZD1222 vaccination. The receptors derive from an adult in good health.

This clone was detected once. V usage is TRBV11-2 and J usage is TRBJ1-1; possibly TRBD1 for D (5 bases). V lost 11 bases, J lost 0 bases, and 13 bases lay in between. CDR3 size: 13 residues. Germline assignment: CDR1 SGHAT and CDR2 FQNNGV. CDR3 in DNA: TGTGCCTGGGGACTGCCCATGAACACTGAAGCTTTCTTT. It translates to CAWGLPMNTEAFF.

This CDR3 reads CASSLTGADQPQHF. CDR3 nucleotide sequence: TGTGCCAGCAGCCTGACAGGGGCGGATCAGCCCCAGCATTTT. The rearrangement uses TRBV6-5 and TRBJ1-5, with TRBD1 matching 8 bases. CDR3 length: 14 amino acids. Germline V CDR1 and CDR2: MNHEY, SVGAGI. J lost 5 bases, V lost 6 bases, and 6 bases had no gene match.

The CDR3 loop reads CASSGQGFRPNGYTF. In DNA form, the CDR3 reads TGTGCCAGCAGTGGACAGGGTTTTAGGCCTAATGGCTACACCTTC. The rearrangement joins TRBV27 to TRBJ1-2, with 8 nucleotides matching TRBD1. Germline CDR1 is MNHEY and CDR2 is SMNVEV (reference sequence). The CDR3 loop spans 15 amino acids. V was clipped by 5 bases and J by 6 bases; unmatched bases: 11.

In the case of this clone: The sample carries other DNA sequences with the same CDR3. V usage is TRBV7-3 and J usage is TRBJ1-1; no definite D call. Trimming pared 0 bases from V and 1 base from J, leaving 3 bases between. Germline CDR1 and CDR2: SGHTA and FQGTGA. The CDR3 loop spans 13 amino acids. The CDR3 reads CASSLTPNTEAFF. CDR3 DNA: TGTGCCAGCAGCTTAACACCGAACACTGAAGCTTTCTTT.

CDR3 protein: CSVGQPGGFNYGYTF. In DNA, the CDR3 is TGCAGCGTTGGCCAACCAGGGGGCTTTAACTATGGCTACACCTTC. J is TRBJ1-2 and V is TRBV29-1; 8 bases map to TRBD1. V lost 4 bases to trimming and J lost 1 base; unmatched junction nucleotides: 8. The CDR3 has 15 residues. Germline CDR1 and CDR2: SQVTM and ANQGSEA. The variable domain in full, completed from reference TRBV29-1 and TRBJ1-2, reads SAVISQKPSRDICQRGTSLTIQCQVDSQVTMMFWYRQQPGQSLTLIATANQGSEATYESGFVIDKFPISRPNLTFSTLTVSNMSPEDSSIYLCSVGQPGGFNYGYTFGSGTRLTVV.

The chain has TRBV24-1 and TRBJ2-3; the match to TRBD1 covers 8 bases. The V gene's germline CDR1 is KGHDR and CDR2 SFDVKD. The CDR3 consists of 16 residues. With 3 bases clipped from V and 6 bases from J, the junction kept 10 bases outside the gene matches. CDR3 amino acids: CATSDPPKTGVDTQYF. DNA of the CDR3: TGTGCCACCAGTGATCCGCCTAAGACAGGGGTGGATACGCAGTATTTT.

The chain employs TRBV11-2 and TRBJ2-7; 8 bases align to TRBD1. V was clipped by 6 bases and J by 1 base; unmatched bases: 8. The germline V gene encodes CDR1 SGHAT and CDR2 FQNNGV. This CDR3 contains 15 residues. CDR3 DNA sequence: TGTGCCAGCAGTGTAGGACAGGGTGGGTCCTACGAGCAGTACTTC. Its protein is CASSVGQGGSYEQYF.

The chain links TRBV6-6 to TRBJ1-2; 9 nucleotides align to TRBD1. The CDR3 runs 14 residues. CDR1 is MNHNY, CDR2 SVGAGI, per germline (reference sequence). The V gene end was trimmed by 6 bases and the J gene end by 4 bases; junction bases not matched to a gene: 6. CDR3: CASSRGQGSYGYTF. For the CDR3, the DNA is TGTGCCAGCAGCCGCGGACAGGGGTCCTATGGCTACACCTTC.

The chain has TRBV2 and TRBJ1-1; tentatively, D is TRBD1 (6 bases). Trimming removed 0 bases from V and 5 bases from J, with 10 bases in between. CDR3 length: 14 amino acids. Germline V gene data show CDR1 as SNHLY and CDR2 as FYNNEI. The CDR3 loop is CASSEAWGRTEAFF. CDR3 nucleotides: TGTGCCAGCAGTGAAGCGTGGGGGCGGACTGAAGCTTTCTTT.

Written as DNA, the CDR3 is TGTGCCAGTACCTCGGGACAGGGGATCAACACCATATATTTT. This encodes CASTSGQGINTIYF. The rearrangement joins TRBV19 to TRBJ1-3; 10 bases agree with TRBD1. Germline values: CDR1 LNHDA, CDR2 SQIVND (reference sequence). The CDR3 covers 14 residues. Trimming cost V 7 bases and J 7 bases; bases outside gene matches: 7.

The chain has TRBV13 and TRBJ1-2, with a tentative D call TRBD1 (5 bases). The germline CDR1 and CDR2 sequences are PRHDT and FYEKMQ (reference sequence). V shed 5 bases and J shed 4 bases, with 23 bases lying between them. The CDR3 covers 17 residues. The CDR3 protein is CASSEANRGREGYGYTF. The CDR3 coding sequence is TGTGCCAGCAGCGAAGCCAACCGGGGCCGGGAGGGCTATGGCTACACCTTC. Drawing the rest from reference TRBV13 and TRBJ1-2, the complete variable domain is AAGVIQSPRHLIKEKRETATLKCYPIPRHDTVYWYQQGPGQDPQFLISFYEKMQSDKGSIPDRFSAQQFSDYHSELNMSSLELGDSALYFCASSEANRGREGYGYTFGSGTRLTVV.

This chain links TRBV5-1 with TRBJ1-2, with no clear D. Trimming pared 0 bases from V and 5 bases from J, leaving 5 bases between. The V gene's germline CDR1 is SGHRS and CDR2 YFSETQ. The CDR3 is 12 amino acids. CDR3 bases: TGCGCCAGCAGCTTGGACACATATGGCTACACCTTC. This sequence encodes CASSLDTYGYTF.

The chain carries TRBV7-3 and TRBJ1-4; D is unresolved. The CDR3 sequence is 16 residues long. Trimming left V 1 base short and J 0 bases short, with 9 bases between. Germline V gives CDR1 SGHTA, CDR2 FQGTGA. The CDR3 bases are TGTGCCAGCAGCTTAAACCCCCCTGCAACTAATGAAAAACTGTTTTTT. Amino acid sequence: CASSLNPPATNEKLFF.

J is TRBJ1-1 and V is TRBV28; TRBD1 matches 9 bases. CDR1 and CDR2 from the germline V gene are MDHEN and SYDVKM. This CDR3 is built from 13 residues. The V and J ends lost 3 bases and 4 bases, in that order; junction bases with no gene match: 0. The CDR3 DNA reads as TGTGCCAGCAGTTTGGGACAGGGCACTGAAGCTTTCTTT. Its translation: CASSLGQGTEAFF.

The count of this clone is one. This CDR3 is CASRPTEMNTEAFF. CDR3 nucleotide sequence: TGTGCCAGCAGACCTACAGAGATGAACACTGAAGCTTTCTTT. This chain connects TRBV5-4 to TRBJ1-1, with D unclear. V lost 5 bases and J 0 bases, leaving 11 bases between the germline ends. Germline V CDR1 and CDR2: SGHNT, YYREEE (reference sequence). The CDR3 has 14 residues. Filled out from reference TRBV5-4 and TRBJ1-1, the complete variable domain reads ETGVTQSPTHLIKTRGQQVTLRCSSQSGHNTVSWYQQALGQGPQFIFQYYREEENGRGNFPPRFSGLQFPNYSSELNVNALELDDSALYLCASRPTEMNTEAFFGQGTRLTVV.

This clone was found a few times. The J gene is TRBJ1-2, the V gene TRBV4-1, with D hard to call. CDR1 and CDR2 from the germline V gene are MGHRA and YSYEKL. V was trimmed by 0 bases and J by 4 bases, leaving 18 bases between them. This CDR3 is built from 17 residues. CDR3 region: CASSQEALRGFSYGYTF. CDR3 DNA: TGCGCCAGCAGCCAAGAAGCTTTGCGGGGATTCAGCTATGGCTACACCTTC.

This clone showed up just once. The V gene is TRBV24-1, the J gene TRBJ1-2; D is uncertain. The CDR3 spans 11 residues. Per germline, CDR1 KGHDR and CDR2 SFDVKD. Trimming pared 5 bases from V and 8 bases from J, leaving 8 bases between. The CDR3 DNA reads TGTGCCACCAGTGGTGGTTTCGGCTACACCTTC. Amino acid sequence: CATSGGFGYTF.

The rearrangement joins TRBV5-1 to TRBJ1-1; TRBD1 might be the D (5 bases). Germline V gene data show CDR1 as SGHRS and CDR2 as YFSETQ. The V end lost 0 bases, the J end lost 2 bases, and 11 bases lay between the germline ends. The CDR3 runs to 15 residues. The DNA of the CDR3 is TGCGCCAGCAGCTTGGAAGTGACAGCTAACACTGAAGCTTTCTTT. Translation gives CASSLEVTANTEAFF.